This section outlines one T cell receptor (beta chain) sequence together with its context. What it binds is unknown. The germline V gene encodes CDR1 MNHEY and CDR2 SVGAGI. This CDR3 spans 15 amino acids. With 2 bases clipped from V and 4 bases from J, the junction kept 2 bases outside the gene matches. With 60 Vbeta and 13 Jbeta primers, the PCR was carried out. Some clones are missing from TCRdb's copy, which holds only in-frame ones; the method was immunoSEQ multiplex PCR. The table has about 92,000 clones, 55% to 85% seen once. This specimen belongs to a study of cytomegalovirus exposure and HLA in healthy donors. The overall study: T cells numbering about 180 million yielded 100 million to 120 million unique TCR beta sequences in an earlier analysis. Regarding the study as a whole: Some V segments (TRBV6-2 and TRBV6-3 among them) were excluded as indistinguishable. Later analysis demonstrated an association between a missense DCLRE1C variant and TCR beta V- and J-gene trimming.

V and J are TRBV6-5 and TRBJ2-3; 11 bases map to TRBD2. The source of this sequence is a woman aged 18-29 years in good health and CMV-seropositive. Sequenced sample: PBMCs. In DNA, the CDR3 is TGTGCCAGCAGTTACGGACTAGCGGGTGCAGATACGCAGTATTTT. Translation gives CASSYGLAGADTQYF.